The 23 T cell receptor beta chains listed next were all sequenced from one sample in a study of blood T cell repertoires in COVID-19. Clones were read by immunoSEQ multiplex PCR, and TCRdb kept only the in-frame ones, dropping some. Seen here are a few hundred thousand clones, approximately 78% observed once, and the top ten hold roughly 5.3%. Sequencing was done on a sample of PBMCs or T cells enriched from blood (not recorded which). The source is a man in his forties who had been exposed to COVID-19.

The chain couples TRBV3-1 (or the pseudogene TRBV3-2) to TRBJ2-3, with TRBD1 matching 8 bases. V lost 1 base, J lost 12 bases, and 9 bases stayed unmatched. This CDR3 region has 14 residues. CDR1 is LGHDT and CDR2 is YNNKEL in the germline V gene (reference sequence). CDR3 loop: CASSQVWTQGAQYF. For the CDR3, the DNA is TGTGCCAGCAGCCAAGTTTGGACTCAGGGGGCCCAGTATTTT.

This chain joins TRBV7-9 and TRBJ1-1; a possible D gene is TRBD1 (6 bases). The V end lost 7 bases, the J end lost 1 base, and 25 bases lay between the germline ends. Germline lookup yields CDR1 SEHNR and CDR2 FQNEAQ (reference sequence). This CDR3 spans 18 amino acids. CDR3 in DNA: TGTGCCAGCATCGCCGGGACACCATCGTCCTTACCGAACACTGAAGCTTTCTTT. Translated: CASIAGTPSSLPNTEAFF.

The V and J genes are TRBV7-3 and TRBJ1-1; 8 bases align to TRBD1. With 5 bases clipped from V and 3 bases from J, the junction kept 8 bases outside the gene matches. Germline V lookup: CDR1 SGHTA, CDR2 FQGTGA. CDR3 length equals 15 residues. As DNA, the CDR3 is TGTGCCAGCAGCGCAGGGGGCCGGGAAGACACTGAAGCTTTCTTT. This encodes CASSAGGREDTEAFF. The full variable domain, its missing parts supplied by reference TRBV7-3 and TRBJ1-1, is GAGVSQTPSNKVTEKGKYVELRCDPISGHTALYWYRQSLGQGPEFLIYFQGTGAADDSGLPNDRFFAVRPEGSVSTLKIQRTERGDSAVYLCASSAGGREDTEAFFGQGTRLTVV.

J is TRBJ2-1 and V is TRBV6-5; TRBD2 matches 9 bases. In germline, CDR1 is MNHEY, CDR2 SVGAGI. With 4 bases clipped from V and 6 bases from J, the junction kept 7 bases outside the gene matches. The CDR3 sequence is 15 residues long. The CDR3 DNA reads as TGTGCCAGCAGTTCCGGGACTAGCATGATCAATGAGCAGTTCTTC. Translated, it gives CASSSGTSMINEQFF.

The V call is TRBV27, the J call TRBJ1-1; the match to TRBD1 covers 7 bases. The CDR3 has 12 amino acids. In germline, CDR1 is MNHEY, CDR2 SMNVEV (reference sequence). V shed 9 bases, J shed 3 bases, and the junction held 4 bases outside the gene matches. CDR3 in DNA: TGTGCCAGTTACGACAGGGACACTGAAGCTTTCTTT. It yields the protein CASYDRDTEAFF.

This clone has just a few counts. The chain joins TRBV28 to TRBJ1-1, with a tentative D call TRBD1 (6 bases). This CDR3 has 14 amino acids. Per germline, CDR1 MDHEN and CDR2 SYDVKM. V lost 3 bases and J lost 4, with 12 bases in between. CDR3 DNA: TGTGCCAGCAGTTTCCACAGGGCCGCCACTGAAGCTTTCTTT. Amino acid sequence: CASSFHRAATEAFF.

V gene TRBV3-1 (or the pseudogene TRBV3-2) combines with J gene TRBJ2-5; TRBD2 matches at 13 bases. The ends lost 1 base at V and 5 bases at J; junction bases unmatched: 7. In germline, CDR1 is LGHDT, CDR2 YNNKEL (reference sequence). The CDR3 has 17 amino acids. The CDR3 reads CASSQGLLAGGWETQYF. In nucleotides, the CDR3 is TGTGCCAGCAGCCAAGGCCTACTAGCGGGAGGGTGGGAGACCCAGTACTTC.

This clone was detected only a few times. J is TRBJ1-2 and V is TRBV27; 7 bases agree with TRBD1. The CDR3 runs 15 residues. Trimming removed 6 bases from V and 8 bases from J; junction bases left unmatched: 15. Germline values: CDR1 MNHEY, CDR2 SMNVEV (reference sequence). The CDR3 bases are TGTGCCAGCAGGGGCGGTCAGGGGGGCGCTTTGGGCTACACCTTC. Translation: CASRGGQGGALGYTF.

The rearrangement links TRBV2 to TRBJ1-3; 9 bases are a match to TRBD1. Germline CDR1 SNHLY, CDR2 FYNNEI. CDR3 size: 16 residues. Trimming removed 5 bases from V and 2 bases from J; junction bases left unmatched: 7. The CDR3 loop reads CASSRLRQGAGNTIYF. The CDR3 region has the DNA TGTGCCAGCAGTCGTTTGAGACAGGGGGCTGGAAACACCATATATTTT.

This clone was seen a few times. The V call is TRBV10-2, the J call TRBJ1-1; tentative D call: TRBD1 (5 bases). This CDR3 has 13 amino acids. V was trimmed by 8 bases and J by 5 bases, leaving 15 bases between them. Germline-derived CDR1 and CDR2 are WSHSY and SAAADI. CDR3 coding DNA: TGCGCCAGCGGGAGGGACGGGGGAACTGAAGCTTTCTTT. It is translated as CASGRDGGTEAFF.

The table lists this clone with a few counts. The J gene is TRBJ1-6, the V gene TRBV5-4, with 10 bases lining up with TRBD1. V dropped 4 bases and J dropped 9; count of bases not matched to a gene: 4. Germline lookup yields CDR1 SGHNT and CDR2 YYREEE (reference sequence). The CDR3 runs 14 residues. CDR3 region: CASSRGQGSSPLHF. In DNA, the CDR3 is TGTGCCAGCAGCCGGGGACAGGGGAGTTCACCCCTCCACTTT. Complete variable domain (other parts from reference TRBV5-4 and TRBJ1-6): ETGVTQSPTHLIKTRGQQVTLRCSSQSGHNTVSWYQQALGQGPQFIFQYYREEENGRGNFPPRFSGLQFPNYSSELNVNALELDDSALYLCASSRGQGSSPLHFGNGTRLTVT.

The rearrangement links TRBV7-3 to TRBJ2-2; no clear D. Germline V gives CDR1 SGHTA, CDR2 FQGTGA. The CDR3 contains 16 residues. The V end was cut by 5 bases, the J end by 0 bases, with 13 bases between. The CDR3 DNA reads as TGTGCCAGCAGCCCTACAGCCCTAACGAACACCGGGGAGCTGTTTTTT. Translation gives CASSPTALTNTGELFF. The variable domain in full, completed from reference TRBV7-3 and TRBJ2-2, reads GAGVSQTPSNKVTEKGKYVELRCDPISGHTALYWYRQSLGQGPEFLIYFQGTGAADDSGLPNDRFFAVRPEGSVSTLKIQRTERGDSAVYLCASSPTALTNTGELFFGEGSRLTVL.

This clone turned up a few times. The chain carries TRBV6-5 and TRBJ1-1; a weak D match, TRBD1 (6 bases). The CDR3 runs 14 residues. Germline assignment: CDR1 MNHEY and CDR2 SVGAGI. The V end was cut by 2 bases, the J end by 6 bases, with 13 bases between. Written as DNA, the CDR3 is TGTGCCAGCAGTTACCCGTTAGAGGGGGCTGAAGCTTTCTTT. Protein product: CASSYPLEGAEAFF.

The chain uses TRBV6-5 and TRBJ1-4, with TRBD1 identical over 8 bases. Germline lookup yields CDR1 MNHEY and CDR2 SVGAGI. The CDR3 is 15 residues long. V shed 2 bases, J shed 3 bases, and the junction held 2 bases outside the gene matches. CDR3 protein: CASSYATGANEKLFF. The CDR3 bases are TGTGCCAGCAGTTACGCGACAGGGGCTAATGAAAAACTGTTTTTT.

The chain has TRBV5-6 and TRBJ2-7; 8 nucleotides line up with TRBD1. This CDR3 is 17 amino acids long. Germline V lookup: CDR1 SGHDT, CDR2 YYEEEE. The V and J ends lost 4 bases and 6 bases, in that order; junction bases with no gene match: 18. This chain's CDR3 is CASSVPGTGSLAGEQYF. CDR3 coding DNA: TGTGCCAGCAGCGTCCCCGGGACAGGTTCCTTAGCAGGCGAGCAGTACTTC.

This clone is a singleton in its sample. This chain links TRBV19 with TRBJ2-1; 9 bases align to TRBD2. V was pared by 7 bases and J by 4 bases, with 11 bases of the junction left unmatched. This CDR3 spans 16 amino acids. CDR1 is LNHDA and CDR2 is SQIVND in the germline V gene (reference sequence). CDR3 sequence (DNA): TGTGCCAGTACCAAGACAGCGGGAGGACGGTACAATGAGCAGTTCTTC. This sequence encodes CASTKTAGGRYNEQFF. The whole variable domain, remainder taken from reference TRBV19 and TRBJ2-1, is DGGITQSPKYLFRKEGQNVTLSCEQNLNHDAMYWYRQDPGQGLRLIYYSQIVNDFQKGDIAEGYSVSREKKESFPLTVTSAQKNPTAFYLCASTKTAGGRYNEQFFGPGTRLTVL.

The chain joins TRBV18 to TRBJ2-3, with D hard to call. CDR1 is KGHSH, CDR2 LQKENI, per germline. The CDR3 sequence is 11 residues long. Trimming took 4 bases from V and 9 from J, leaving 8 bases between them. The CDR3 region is CASSLGDTQYF. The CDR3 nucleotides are TGTGCCAGCTCACTAGGAGACACGCAGTATTTT.

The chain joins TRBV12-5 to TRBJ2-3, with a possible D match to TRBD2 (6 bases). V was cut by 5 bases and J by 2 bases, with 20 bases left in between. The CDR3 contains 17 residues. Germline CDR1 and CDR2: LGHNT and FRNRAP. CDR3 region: CASGPSLAGTSTDTQYF. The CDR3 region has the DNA TGTGCTAGTGGTCCATCTCTCGCGGGGACTTCCACAGATACGCAGTATTTT.

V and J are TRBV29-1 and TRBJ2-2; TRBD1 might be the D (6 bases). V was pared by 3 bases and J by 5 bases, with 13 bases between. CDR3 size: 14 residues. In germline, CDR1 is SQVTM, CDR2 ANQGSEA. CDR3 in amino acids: CSVDDRSSTGELFF. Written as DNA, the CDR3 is TGCAGCGTTGACGACAGGTCGAGTACCGGGGAGCTGTTTTTT.

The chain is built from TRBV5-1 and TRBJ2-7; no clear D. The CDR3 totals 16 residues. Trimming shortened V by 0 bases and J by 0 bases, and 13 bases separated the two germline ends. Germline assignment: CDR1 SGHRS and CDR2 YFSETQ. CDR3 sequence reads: CASSLGGSSSSYEQYF. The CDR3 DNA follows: TGCGCCAGCAGCTTGGGAGGCTCGTCGAGCTCCTACGAGCAGTACTTC.

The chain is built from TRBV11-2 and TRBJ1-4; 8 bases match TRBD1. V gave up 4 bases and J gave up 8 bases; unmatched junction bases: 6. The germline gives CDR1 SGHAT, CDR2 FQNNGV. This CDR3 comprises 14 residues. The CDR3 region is CASSSTGVREKLFF. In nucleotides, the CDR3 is TGTGCCAGCAGCTCGACAGGGGTCCGGGAAAAACTGTTTTTT.

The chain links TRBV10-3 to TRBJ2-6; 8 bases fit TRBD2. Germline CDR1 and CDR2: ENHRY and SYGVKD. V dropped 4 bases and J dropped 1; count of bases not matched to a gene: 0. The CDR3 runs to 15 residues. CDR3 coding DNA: TGTGCCATCAGTGCGGGGGGGTCTGGGGCCAACGTCCTGACTTTC. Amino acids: CAISAGGSGANVLTF.

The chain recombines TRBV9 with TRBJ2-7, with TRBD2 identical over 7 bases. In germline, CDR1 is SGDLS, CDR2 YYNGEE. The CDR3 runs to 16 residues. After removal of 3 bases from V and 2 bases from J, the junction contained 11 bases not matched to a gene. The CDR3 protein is CASSAALASGTYEQYF. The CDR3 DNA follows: TGTGCCAGCAGCGCCGCCCTGGCTAGCGGCACCTACGAGCAGTACTTC. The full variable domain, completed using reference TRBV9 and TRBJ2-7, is DSGVTQTPKHLITATGQRVTLRCSPRSGDLSVYWYQQSLDQGLQFLIQYYNGEERAKGNILERFSAQQFPDLHSELNLSSLELGDSALYFCASSAALASGTYEQYFGPGTRLTVT.